This TCR beta chain was retrieved from a study of blood T cell repertoires in COVID-19. Background on the study: Samples of COVID-19 (acute and convalescent) were obtained from the United States, Italy and Spain. Sources were T cells, B-cell-depleted T cells, or PBMCs; the material itself was cDNA or gDNA.

The CDR3 contains 15 residues. Germline values: CDR1 SGHTA, CDR2 FQGTGA. V was pared by 1 base and J by 7 bases, with 11 bases between. The authors' processing: Reference gene primer amplification gave estimated nucleated cell counts. Profiling relied on immunoSEQ multiplex PCR, and the TCRdb table lists in-frame clones only, not all of them. Clonal size and the V and J genes are those of that table, whereas D and trimming came from the DNA. The sample carries around 200,000 clones, approximately 88% recorded once. Those enrolled in Seattle joined during active infection and were followed longitudinally afterward. This clone has just one count.

The receptor's source is a woman aged 40-49 years with COVID-19, enrolled during active disease. Specimen: peripheral blood. The genes are TRBV7-3 and TRBJ1-6, with TRBD1 as a possible D gene (6 bases). The CDR3 here is CASSLIGGQNSPLHF. As DNA, the CDR3 is TGTGCCAGCAGCTTAATAGGCGGACAGAATTCACCCCTCCACTTT.